The clone carrying this T cell receptor (beta chain) was found many times. The antigen remains undetermined. This sample stems from a study of beta chain features in type 1 diabetes. Overall study: The examined sorted cells totaled 107,917,701 across samples. The study's findings and limits: Among all four CD4+ subsets, Type 1 diabetes patients had TCRB CDR3s that were moderately but significantly shorter. Patients with type 1 diabetes carried fewer insertions and had more deletions at their VDJ junctions.

What was sequenced were expressed TCRB transcripts, since all of the isolated RNA had been reverse transcribed. Here immunoSEQ multiplex PCR was the method, and the copy in TCRdb shows in-frame clones only, minus some. The table has 300,000 to 400,000 clones, 8.5% to 10% seen once. Trimming shortened V by 3 bases and J by 5 bases, and 8 bases separated the two germline ends. Looked up from germline, CDR1 is LNHDA and CDR2 is SQIVND (reference sequence). CDR3 length equals 13 residues. Only one heparinised blood draw was taken per donor, and its volume averaged approximately 0.11 L. Isolation of CD4+ naive, central memory, regulatory and stem cell-like memory cells was achieved by sorting via CD45RO/CCR7/CD25/CD127/CD95/CD27.

This TCR was recovered from a man aged 25 to 40 with type 1 diabetes. V gene TRBV19 combines with J gene TRBJ1-5, with no clear D. The sequenced material came from central memory CD4+ T cells from blood. CDR3 DNA sequence: TGTGCCAGTAGTATTCATCGTGATCAGCCCCAGCATTTT. Protein: CASSIHRDQPQHF.